These T cell receptor beta chains were read from a single sample in a study of vaccination effects on CD4 cells after COVID-19. Libraries were prepared by immunoSEQ multiplex PCR; TCRdb keeps only in-frame clonotypes and omits some of them. The sample consists of 40,000 or so clones, approximately 81% of them appearing once. Their recognized antigens are unknown. Material: CD4+ T cells from PBMCs cultured with a peptide pool, obtained before COVID-19 vaccination. Every receptor here comes from a human donor who had a prior SARS-CoV-2 infection. Both conserved end residues are part of each CDR3. The D gene is left open where the match is weak. Expanded clones are given a class, and other clones once, few, many or no size at all.

V gene	clone size	J gene	D gene	CDR3 DNA	CDR3 protein
TRBV9	.	TRBJ2-3	.	TGTGCCAGCAGCGTAGTTCCGACATTGGCGCAGTATTTT	CASSVVPTLAQYF
TRBV7-2	.	TRBJ2-5	.	TGTGCCAGCAGCTTAGCCGTCACGGAGGAGACCCAGTACTTC	CASSLAVTEETQYF
TRBV7-3	.	TRBJ2-3	TRBD2	TGTGCCAGCAGCTTTAGCGGGGGGGCCTCAGATACGCAGTATTTT	CASSFSGGASDTQYF
TRBV5-1	.	TRBJ2-7	TRBD2	TGCGCCAGCAGCTTGTCCGGGACCCTCGGGGGGGAGCAGTACTTC	CASSLSGTLGGEQYF
TRBV30	.	TRBJ1-1	.	TGTGCCTGGGGTCGAGATACAGGCGGCATGAACACTGAAGCTTTCTTT	CAWGRDTGGMNTEAFF
TRBV21-1	.	TRBJ2-1	.	TGTGCCAGCAGCGCCCCCCCCGGGACTCCCTACAATGAGCAGTTCTTC	CASSAPPGTPYNEQFF
TRBV5-4	medium-sized	TRBJ2-4	.	TGTGCCAGCAGCTTGAACAGGGAGGACATTCAGTACTTC	CASSLNREDIQYF
TRBV19	.	TRBJ1-5	TRBD1	TGTGCCAGTAGTTCGTCCAGGGGGCAGCCCCAGCATTTT	CASSSSRGQPQHF
TRBV5-1	.	TRBJ2-1	.	TGCGCCAGCAGAAAAGCGGAACTCTCCTACAATGAGCAGTTCTTC	CASRKAELSYNEQFF
TRBV6-1	.	TRBJ1-1	TRBD1	TGTGCCAGCAGTGAACCCGGAGGGGGCCCCACTGAAGCTTTCTTT	CASSEPGGGPTEAFF
TRBV5-1	.	TRBJ2-3	TRBD2	TGCGCCAGCAGCGTTAGCGGGAATGGGGCAGATACGCAGTATTTT	CASSVSGNGADTQYF
TRBV7-2	.	TRBJ2-2	.	TGTGCCAGCAGCTTAGGGCGTCGCAGGCTCGGCGGGGAGCTGTTTTTT	CASSLGRRRLGGELFF
TRBV28	.	TRBJ1-4	.	TGTGCCAGCAGTTCCCCCTATAGCGGTTTTAATCGTGGGTGGGAGGAACTGTTTTTT	CASSSPYSGFNRGWEELFF
TRBV11-3	.	TRBJ2-7	TRBD1	TGTGCCAGCAGCCCAAGACAGGGTTCTGCCTACGAGCAGTACTTC	CASSPRQGSAYEQYF
TRBV27	.	TRBJ1-1	.	TGTGCCAGCAGTTTATTGCCCAGGGTTGGCACTGAAGCTTTCTTT	CASSLLPRVGTEAFF
TRBV5-1	.	TRBJ2-5	TRBD2	TGCGCCAGCAGCTTGGGACTAGCGGGCCGCCTTTCAGCTCGCCAAGAGACCCAGTACTTC	CASSLGLAGRLSARQETQYF
TRBV5-1	.	TRBJ1-4	TRBD1	TGCGCCAGCAGCTTGAACAGGGGGCTGGAAAAACTGTTTTTT	CASSLNRGLEKLFF
TRBV2	once	TRBJ2-6	.	TGTGCCAGCAGTTCTGTCAACACCGGGGCCAACGTCCTGACTTTC	CASSSVNTGANVLTF
TRBV19	once	TRBJ1-1	.	TGTGCCAGTAGTAATCACGAGTACACTGAAGCTTTCTTT	CASSNHEYTEAFF
TRBV3-1/TRBV3-2	.	TRBJ2-5	.	TGTGCCAGCAGCCAAGGCACGCCAGCGTTAGCGGAGACCCAGTACTTC	CASSQGTPALAETQYF
TRBV19	few	TRBJ1-2	.	TGTGCCAGTGTGAGGGGAGCTAACTATGGCTACACCTTC	CASVRGANYGYTF
TRBV5-5	.	TRBJ2-7	.	TGTGCCAGCAGCCGTACGGGACATTCAGGGGAGCAGTACTTC	CASSRTGHSGEQYF
TRBV1	.	TRBJ2-3	.	TGCACCAGCAGCCAAGATCAGTGGGAGGGCCGTCGTATGGCAGATACGCAGTATTTT	CTSSQDQWEGRRMADTQYF
TRBV18	.	TRBJ2-3	TRBD1	TGTGCCAGCTCCGGGGACAGAAGCACAGATACGCAGTATTTT	CASSGDRSTDTQYF
TRBV6-6	.	TRBJ1-1	.	TGTGCCAGCAGTTACTCGTATCGGGTGGCGAACACTGAAGCTTTCTTT	CASSYSYRVANTEAFF
TRBV19	.	TRBJ1-1	TRBD1	TGTGCCAGTAGTCAGGGGGAGAACACTGAAGCTTTCTTT	CASSQGENTEAFF
TRBV7-9	.	TRBJ1-6	.	TGTGCCAGCAGCTTTCCTAATTCACCCCTCCACTTT	CASSFPNSPLHF
TRBV5-6	.	TRBJ1-2	.	TGTGCCAGCAGCATCTCCGGGACCGGGTCGGGGGCGGACTATGGCTACACCTTC	CASSISGTGSGADYGYTF
TRBV6-2/TRBV6-3	.	TRBJ2-2	.	TGTGCCAGCAGTAACCGATTGAACACCGGGGAGCTGTTTTTT	CASSNRLNTGELFF
TRBV5-5	.	TRBJ1-2	.	TGTGCCAGCAGCAATTCAGCAGCCCATTATGGCTACACCTTC	CASSNSAAHYGYTF
TRBV15	.	TRBJ1-2	.	TGTGCCACCAGCAGCGGGGCTACTAACTATGGCTACACCTTC	CATSSGATNYGYTF
TRBV5-6	.	TRBJ2-1	TRBD2	TGTGCCAGCAGCCTACCTAGCGGGAGTGGTTACAATGAGCAGTTCTTC	CASSLPSGSGYNEQFF
TRBV7-2	.	TRBJ1-6	TRBD1	TGTGCCAGCAGCTTACAGGGGGATTCACCCCTCCACTTT	CASSLQGDSPLHF
TRBV2	few	TRBJ1-6	TRBD1	TGTGCCATCGGACAGGTTGAAAGTAATTCACCCCTCCACTTT	CAIGQVESNSPLHF
TRBV6-5	.	TRBJ2-7	.	TGTGCCAGCAGGAGGGACGCCCGATCCTACGAGCAGTACTTC	CASRRDARSYEQYF
TRBV5-1	.	TRBJ1-1	.	TGCGCCAGCAGCTTGGCGGGGAACACTGAAGCTTTCTTT	CASSLAGNTEAFF
TRBV19	.	TRBJ2-1	TRBD2	TGTGCCAGTAGGAGCGGGAGTACCTACAATGAGCAGTTCTTC	CASRSGSTYNEQFF
TRBV2	.	TRBJ2-2	TRBD2	TGTGCCAGCGAGGGGCGGGGGACCCGGGAGCTGTTTTTT	CASEGRGTRELFF
TRBV5-1	few	TRBJ2-3	TRBD2	TGCGCCAGCCAGACTAGCGGGATAGATACGCAGTATTTT	CASQTSGIDTQYF
TRBV9	few	TRBJ2-1	.	TGTGCCAGCAGCCAAGAGAAGCGGATTGGTGAGCAGTTCTTC	CASSQEKRIGEQFF
TRBV24-1	.	TRBJ2-3	.	TGTGCCACCAGTGATGTGACAGCGACAGATACGCAGTATTTT	CATSDVTATDTQYF
TRBV4-3	.	TRBJ2-1	.	TGCGCCAGCAGCCAAGAAGGCAGATACAATGAGCAGTTCTTC	CASSQEGRYNEQFF
TRBV5-1	few	TRBJ2-2	.	TGCGCCAGCAGCTTGGCTAGCAGCAACACCGGGGAGCTGTTTTTT	CASSLASSNTGELFF
TRBV28	.	TRBJ1-2	TRBD1	TGTGCCAGCACTGGGGACAGGCGCCTTTGGGGCTACACCTTC	CASTGDRRLWGYTF
TRBV5-1	many	TRBJ1-6	.	TGCGCCAGCAGCTTGCGGGGCCGGAATTCACCCCTCCACTTT	CASSLRGRNSPLHF
TRBV15	.	TRBJ2-1	.	TGTGCCACCAGCAGAGGGCGAGGGGGACACAATGAGCAGTTCTTC	CATSRGRGGHNEQFF
TRBV19	few	TRBJ1-2	.	TGTGCCAGTAGTCCACAGGGTCGGGGCTACACCTTC	CASSPQGRGYTF
TRBV29-1	.	TRBJ2-7	TRBD1	TGCAGCGTTACAGGGACAGATTCCTACGAGCAGTACTTC	CSVTGTDSYEQYF
TRBV7-9	.	TRBJ1-1	.	TGTGCCAGCAGTCGTAGGGGAGAGGACACTGAAGCTTTCTTT	CASSRRGEDTEAFF
TRBV19	once	TRBJ1-2	.	TGTGCCAGTAGCCCGCCGGGAGCCCTCGGTGGCTACACCTTC	CASSPPGALGGYTF
TRBV5-4	.	TRBJ2-7	.	TGTGCCAGCAGCTCGCTAGCTACTCCCAGGGAGCAGTACTTC	CASSSLATPREQYF
TRBV7-9	.	TRBJ1-5	.	TGTGCCAGCAGCTTGGGTTCGGGGCCCCAGCATTTT	CASSLGSGPQHF
TRBV5-1	once	TRBJ1-4	TRBD1	TGCGCCAGCAGCTCGCAGGGGGCAACTAATGAAAAACTGTTTTTT	CASSSQGATNEKLFF
TRBV9	few	TRBJ1-1	.	TGTGCCAGCAGCGTAGTGAGCGGTTACACTGAAGCTTTCTTT	CASSVVSGYTEAFF
TRBV5-1	.	TRBJ2-1	.	TGCGCCAGCAGCTCGAGGAGGACCACAATACCGGACAATGAGCAGTTCTTC	CASSSRRTTIPDNEQFF
TRBV27	.	TRBJ1-2	.	TGTGCCAGCAGAACAACCTCCGGGACAAGAGATGGCTACACCTTC	CASRTTSGTRDGYTF
TRBV11-3	.	TRBJ1-4	.	TGTGCCAGCAGCCTACGGACAGTAGAAAAACTGTTTTTT	CASSLRTVEKLFF